This T cell receptor (beta chain) emerged from a study of T cells in Graves' hyperthyroidism and ophthalmopathy. In this sample, this clonotype turned up a few times. RNA transcripts yielded amplified TCR beta CDR3 regions. First-round RT-PCR with HTBI primers amplified the TCR CDR3 region. MiXCR was run by TCRdb on the multiplex PCR reads, yielding one entry per CDR3 protein. The sample holds hundreds of thousands of distinct CDR3 sequences; about 25% are singletons and the top ten take approximately 32%. Sequences were obtained from blood. The TCR comes from a woman aged 40-49 years with Graves' ophthalmopathy.

CDR3 in amino acids: CASSFSGAQETQYF. DNA for the CDR3: TGTGCCAGCAGCTTTAGCGGTGCGCAAGAGACCCAGTACTTC. V usage is TRBV7-9 and J usage is TRBJ2-5; D might be TRBD2 (6 bases). Trimming stripped 3 bases from V and 2 bases from J, with 10 bases between. The germline CDR1 and CDR2 sequences are SEHNR and FQNEAQ (reference sequence). The CDR3 length is 14 residues.